This passage covers 23 T cell receptor beta chains from one sample sequenced in a study of PD-L1 blockade in urothelial cancer. Sequencing was performed with immunoSEQ multiplex PCR; in TCRdb, only in-frame clones are kept and a portion is missing. The table shows approximately 52,000 clones, with roughly 77% occurring only once. Sequenced here: PBMCs, sampled around atezolizumab (anti-PD-L1) treatment. The receptors come from a man between 65 and 85 years old with urothelial cancer.

The genes are TRBV19 and TRBJ1-6, with TRBD1 identical over 11 bases. Germline CDR1 is LNHDA and CDR2 is SQIVND (reference sequence). V lost 5 bases to trimming and J lost 3 bases; unmatched junction nucleotides: 3. The CDR3 runs 16 residues. The CDR3, as DNA: TGTGCCAGTAGTTCTGGGACAGGGGGCTATAATTCACCCCTCCACTTT. It is translated as CASSSGTGGYNSPLHF. The full variable domain, its missing parts supplied by reference TRBV19 and TRBJ1-6, is DGGITQSPKYLFRKEGQNVTLSCEQNLNHDAMYWYRQDPGQGLRLIYYSQIVNDFQKGDIAEGYSVSREKKESFPLTVTSAQKNPTAFYLCASSSGTGGYNSPLHFGNGTRLTVT.

Comments on this clone: This CDR3 is also generated by other DNA sequences in the sample. V usage is TRBV5-4 and J usage is TRBJ2-4; weak D call: TRBD2 (6 bases). The CDR3 has 16 amino acids. V lost 0 bases to trimming and J lost 0 bases, with 10 bases between them. Germline V gene lookup returns CDR1 SGHNT and CDR2 YYREEE (reference sequence). The CDR3 here is CASSLGDSLAKNIQYF. The CDR3 nucleotides are TGTGCCAGCAGCTTGGGGGACTCATTAGCCAAAAACATTCAGTACTTC.

This clone was seen once. CDR3 residues: CASSLESRDEQYF. As DNA, the CDR3 is TGTGCCAGCAGCCTAGAGAGTCGAGACGAGCAGTACTTC. V gene TRBV4-2 combines with J gene TRBJ2-7, with D hard to call. This CDR3 is built from 13 residues. V dropped 4 bases and J dropped 5 bases, with 12 bases sitting between them. The germline V gene encodes CDR1 LGHNA and CDR2 YNFKEQ.

In its sample, this clone was seen a few times. The chain recombines TRBV29-1 with TRBJ2-2; 10 nucleotides line up with TRBD1. The CDR3 is 16 residues long. After removal of 2 bases from V and 4 bases from J, the junction contained 7 bases not matched to a gene. In germline, CDR1 is SQVTM, CDR2 ANQGSEA. The DNA for the CDR3 is TGCAGCGTTGAATCCGGGACAGGGGTCTCCACCGGGGAGCTGTTTTTT. This codes for CSVESGTGVSTGELFF.

The rearrangement uses TRBV5-1 and TRBJ2-2; 9 bases align to TRBD2. The CDR3 length is 16 residues. Unmatched junction bases numbered 11, after V lost 1 base and J lost 10 bases. The germline V gene encodes CDR1 SGHRS and CDR2 YFSETQ. This CDR3 is CASSLKGGGAEKELFF. As DNA, the CDR3 is TGCGCCAGCAGCTTGAAAGGCGGGGGGGCCGAGAAGGAGCTGTTTTTT.

This clone was detected only once. The rearrangement uses TRBV4-2 and TRBJ2-3; TRBD2 matches at 14 bases. CDR1 and CDR2 (germline): LGHNA, YNFKEQ. Unmatched junction bases numbered 8, after V lost 6 bases and J lost 6 bases. CDR3 length equals 16 residues. The CDR3 DNA reads TGTGCCAGCAGGCGACTAGCGGGGGGGCCAGCGGATACGCAGTATTTT. Protein sequence: CASRRLAGGPADTQYF.

The chain has TRBV15 and TRBJ1-1, with 7 bases aligning to TRBD1. Trimming at V came to 3 bases and at J to 11 bases, leaving 12 bases not matched to a gene. The CDR3 consists of 14 residues. Germline V gene lookup returns CDR1 LNHNV and CDR2 YYDKDF (reference sequence). The CDR3 sequence: CATSRGDRHPNAFF. CDR3 nucleotides: TGTGCCACCAGCAGGGGGGACAGACACCCTAACGCTTTCTTT.

This CDR3 is CASSPLLRGGTQYF. The CDR3 coding sequence is TGTGCCAGCAGTCCCCTTTTAAGGGGGGGTACGCAGTATTTT. J is TRBJ2-3 and V is TRBV28, with D perhaps TRBD2 (7 bases). Germline loops: CDR1 MDHEN, CDR2 SYDVKM. The CDR3 is 14 residues long. V was cut by 5 bases and J by 8 bases, with 17 bases left in between.

The genes are TRBV5-6 and TRBJ1-4; D is uncertain. V lost 2 bases to trimming and J lost 6 bases, with 17 bases between them. This CDR3 is built from 16 residues. Germline V gene lookup returns CDR1 SGHDT and CDR2 YYEEEE. Written as DNA, the CDR3 is TGTGCCAGCAGCTTCCGCACCCGCCGGAGGTATGAAAAACTGTTTTTT. This gives the protein CASSFRTRRRYEKLFF. The full variable domain, its missing parts supplied by reference TRBV5-6 and TRBJ1-4, is DAGVTQSPTHLIKTRGQQVTLRCSPKSGHDTVSWYQQALGQGPQFIFQYYEEEERQRGNFPDRFSGHQFPNYSSELNVNALLLGDSALYLCASSFRTRRRYEKLFFGSGTQLSVL.

The chain joins TRBV2 to TRBJ1-2; 8 positions match TRBD1. After removal of 6 bases from V and 7 bases from J, the junction contained 10 bases not matched to a gene. Germline loops: CDR1 SNHLY, CDR2 FYNNEI. The CDR3 totals 14 residues. The CDR3 DNA reads as TGTGCCAGCAGCACAGGACAGGGCGTCGGTGGCTACACCTTC. Amino acids: CASSTGQGVGGYTF.

This clone was recorded only once. The genes are TRBV19 and TRBJ2-2; D possibly corresponds to TRBD2 (5 bases). The CDR3 extends over 13 amino acids. V lost 3 bases, J lost 5 bases, and 7 bases lay in between. Germline CDR1 LNHDA, CDR2 SQIVND (reference sequence). The CDR3 region has the DNA TGTGCCAGTAGTATCGGACTTACCGGGGAGCTGTTTTTT. The encoded protein is CASSIGLTGELFF. Together with reference TRBV19 and TRBJ2-2, the CDR3 gives the full variable domain: DGGITQSPKYLFRKEGQNVTLSCEQNLNHDAMYWYRQDPGQGLRLIYYSQIVNDFQKGDIAEGYSVSREKKESFPLTVTSAQKNPTAFYLCASSIGLTGELFFGEGSRLTVL.

This chain joins TRBV5-1 and TRBJ2-1, with TRBD2 matching over 11 bases. V was clipped by 4 bases and J by 2 bases; unmatched bases: 5. This CDR3 spans 16 amino acids. Looked up from germline, CDR1 is SGHRS and CDR2 is YFSETQ. Here the CDR3 reads CASSRVAGGPYNEQFF. DNA for the CDR3: TGCGCCAGCAGCCGCGTAGCGGGAGGGCCCTACAATGAGCAGTTCTTC. Based on the CDR3 plus reference TRBV5-1 and TRBJ2-1, the full variable domain is KAGVTQTPRYLIKTRGQQVTLSCSPISGHRSVSWYQQTPGQGLQFLFEYFSETQRNKGNFPGRFSGRQFSNSRSEMNVSTLELGDSALYLCASSRVAGGPYNEQFFGPGTRLTVL.

This chain links TRBV18 with TRBJ2-2, with D unresolved. The germline V gene encodes CDR1 KGHSH and CDR2 LQKENI. This CDR3 contains 12 residues. The ends were cut back, 1 base at V and 5 bases at J, with 2 bases in the middle. This CDR3 reads CASSPLTGELFF. In DNA, the CDR3 is TGTGCCAGCTCACCACTAACCGGGGAGCTGTTTTTT.

This clone showed up just a few times. This chain uses TRBV19 with TRBJ1-1; no clear D gene. V was shortened by 4 bases and J by 3 bases, with 9 bases between the two germline ends. Germline V lookup: CDR1 LNHDA, CDR2 SQIVND (reference sequence). The CDR3 loop spans 13 amino acids. The CDR3 DNA reads as TGTGCCAGTAGTAGCAGTGCTCACACTGAAGCTTTCTTT. Residues: CASSSSAHTEAFF.

This clone was counted a single time. V gene TRBV6-6 combines with J gene TRBJ1-5; D is undetermined. Germline lookup yields CDR1 MNHNY and CDR2 SVGAGI (reference sequence). The CDR3 is 15 amino acids. V dropped 2 bases and J dropped 4 bases, with 12 bases sitting between them. The CDR3 DNA reads as TGTGCCAGCAGTTACGGGAGGGCGGAAAATCAGCCCCAGCATTTT. Its protein is CASSYGRAENQPQHF.

This chain uses TRBV5-1 with TRBJ2-3; 13 bases map to TRBD2. The CDR3 covers 17 residues. CDR1 and CDR2 from the germline V gene are SGHRS and YFSETQ. Trimming took 0 bases from V and 1 from J; bases not matched to a gene: 2. In nucleotides, the CDR3 is TGCGCCAGCAGCTTGGGACTAGCGGGGGGAGGCACAGATACGCAGTATTTT. Translating gives CASSLGLAGGGTDTQYF.

The J gene is TRBJ2-5, the V gene TRBV10-3; D is perhaps TRBD2 (6 bases). Trimming took off 1 base at V and 3 bases at J, with 9 bases between the two ends. Per germline, CDR1 ENHRY and CDR2 SYGVKD. This CDR3 comprises 14 residues. The CDR3 nucleotides read TGTGCCATCAGTGAGTTTGGCGGGAAAGAGACCCAGTACTTC. It specifies CAISEFGGKETQYF.

The V call is TRBV10-3, the J call TRBJ1-3; no firm D call. Trimming removed 6 bases at V and 7 bases at J, with 13 bases between. CDR1 ENHRY and CDR2 SYGVKD come from the germline V gene. This CDR3 contains 13 residues. CDR3 region: CAISIGNGNTIYF. CDR3 DNA: TGTGCCATCAGCATAGGAAACGGGAACACCATATATTTT.

In regard to this clone: With only one base between it and a far larger clone, this is likely a read error. The rearrangement links TRBV5-4 to TRBJ1-2, with TRBD1 matching over 8 bases. This CDR3 contains 13 residues. Per the germline V gene, CDR1 is SGHNT and CDR2 is YYREEE (reference sequence). CDR3 DNA: TGTGCCAGCAAGACAGGGGAGGACTATGGCTGCACCTTC. It encodes CASKTGEDYGCTF.

This clone was counted once. The rearrangement uses TRBV7-9 and TRBJ1-2, with D maybe TRBD1 (6 bases). Germline CDR1 SEHNR, CDR2 FQNEAQ (reference sequence). The CDR3 sequence is 14 residues long. Trimming left V 0 bases short and J 6 bases short, with 11 bases between. CDR3 sequence (DNA): TGTGCCAGCAGCTTAGCGCAGGGGTCCCATGGCTACACCTTC. It codes for CASSLAQGSHGYTF.

The V call is TRBV9, the J call TRBJ2-7; 10 nucleotides agree with TRBD2. J gave up 5 bases and V 0 bases, and 2 bases lay outside the gene matches. This CDR3 contains 14 residues. Germline CDR1 reads SGDLS; CDR2 reads YYNGEE. CDR3 nucleotide sequence: TGTGCCAGCAGCGTAGACGGACTAGCGGACGAGCAGTACTTC. Translating it yields CASSVDGLADEQYF. The variable domain in full, completed from reference TRBV9 and TRBJ2-7, reads DSGVTQTPKHLITATGQRVTLRCSPRSGDLSVYWYQQSLDQGLQFLIQYYNGEERAKGNILERFSAQQFPDLHSELNLSSLELGDSALYFCASSVDGLADEQYFGPGTRLTVT.

The rearrangement uses TRBV4-3 and TRBJ2-7; 7 bases match TRBD1. The trim removed 1 base at V and 1 base at J, leaving 4 bases unmatched. The CDR3 is made up of 15 amino acids. CDR1 LGHNA and CDR2 YSLEER come from the germline V gene. CDR3 in amino acids: CASSQAGTASYEQYF. In DNA form, the CDR3 reads TGCGCCAGCAGCCAAGCTGGGACAGCTTCCTACGAGCAGTACTTC.

The chain has TRBV10-3 and TRBJ2-5; TRBD1 matches 8 bases. The length of the CDR3 is 14 residues. Germline V CDR1 and CDR2: ENHRY, SYGVKD. Unmatched junction bases numbered 5, after V lost 4 bases and J lost 4 bases. CDR3 in DNA: TGTGCCATCAGTGTGGACAGGGAAGTAGAGACCCAGTACTTC. It is translated as CAISVDREVETQYF.